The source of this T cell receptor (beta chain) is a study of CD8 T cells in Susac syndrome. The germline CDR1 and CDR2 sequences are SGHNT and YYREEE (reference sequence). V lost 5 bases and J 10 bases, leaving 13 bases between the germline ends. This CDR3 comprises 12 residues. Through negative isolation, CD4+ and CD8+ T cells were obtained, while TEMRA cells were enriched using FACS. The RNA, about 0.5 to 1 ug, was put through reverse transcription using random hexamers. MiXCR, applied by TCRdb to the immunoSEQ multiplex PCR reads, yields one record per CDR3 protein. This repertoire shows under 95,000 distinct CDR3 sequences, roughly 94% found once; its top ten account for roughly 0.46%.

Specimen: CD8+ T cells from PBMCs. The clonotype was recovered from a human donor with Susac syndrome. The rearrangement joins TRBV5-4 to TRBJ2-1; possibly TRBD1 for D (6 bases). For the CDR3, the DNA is TGTGCCAGCAGTTTAACAGGGATCGAGCAGTTCTTC. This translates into CASSLTGIEQFF.